The clone carrying this T cell receptor beta chain showed up just a few times. Antigen: not known. The sample originates from a study of regulatory T cells in long-lasting Graves disease. Regarding the study as a whole: Investigators studied peripheral blood only, not thyroid tissue.

Specified time point: newly diagnosed GD, antithyroid drugs for less than 3 months. PBMC-derived RNA was used for the TCR library. iRepertoire HTBI primers and Arm-PCR of CDR3 regions built TCR beta libraries. Using its own MiXCR run on the multiplex PCR reads, TCRdb lists one record per CDR3 protein. The table shows roughly 400,000 distinct CDR3 sequences, with about a sixth occurring only once. V was trimmed by 2 bases and J by 15 bases, leaving 14 bases between them. CDR3 size: 11 residues. The germline V gene encodes CDR1 DFQATT and CDR2 SNEGSKA (reference sequence). Separately, the same data were catalogued under a study of T cells in Graves' hyperthyroidism and ophthalmopathy. This second report adds: Diagnoses were made from clinical symptoms, serum measures (thyroxine and TRAb), thyroid ultrasound and orbital computed tomography.

The sequence came from a woman under 30 with Graves disease. The chain recombines TRBV20-1 with TRBJ2-1, with D uncertain. Source: peripheral blood mononuclear cells (PBMCs), taken at new diagnosis, from a patient treated with antithyroid drugs. The CDR3 bases are TGCAGTGCTAGAAAGCCGGGTTGGCGGTTCTTC. This codes for CSARKPGWRFF.